These 30 T cell receptor beta chains originate from one sample sequenced in a study of shared clonotypes between healthy human individuals. Assay: immunoSEQ multiplex PCR; the TCRdb copy retains only in-frame clones and omits some. The sample has 550,000 to 750,000 clones, roughly 94% seen once. Naive CD8 cells were CD45RO-negative, positively selected for CCR7, excluding terminally differentiated effector memory CD45RA+ cells. The sample taken for sequencing was naive CD8+ T cells sorted from blood. The origin of the receptors is a man aged 25-40 years in good health.

Note on this clone: Within the sample, other DNA sequences also encode this same CDR3. V gene TRBV15 combines with J gene TRBJ1-5, with D possibly being TRBD1 (6 bases). Trimming stripped 3 bases from V and 7 bases from J, with 10 bases between. This CDR3 contains 13 residues. Germline CDR1 is LNHNV and CDR2 is YYDKDF (reference sequence). Here the CDR3 reads CATSSNRAQPQHF. The CDR3 nucleotides are TGTGCCACCAGCAGTAACAGGGCCCAGCCCCAGCATTTT. Supplemented by reference TRBV15 and TRBJ1-5, the full variable domain reads DAMVIQNPRYQVTQFGKPVTLSCSQTLNHNVMYWYQQKSSQAPKLLFHYYDKDFNNEADTPDNFQSRRPNTSFCFLDIRSPGLGDTAMYLCATSSNRAQPQHFGDGTRLSIL.

This clone has just a few counts. In DNA, the CDR3 is TGTGCCAGCTCACTAGGTGCGTCTGGTAGTACCTACGAGCAGTACTTC. Encoded protein: CASSLGASGSTYEQYF. The chain is built from TRBV18 and TRBJ2-7; D not resolved. This CDR3 comprises 16 residues. V was pared by 4 bases and J by 2 bases, with 18 bases between. CDR1 is KGHSH, CDR2 LQKENI, per germline.

Here the CDR3 reads CASSPLWEGYEQYF. The DNA for the CDR3 is TGTGCCAGCAGCCCCCTCTGGGAGGGGTACGAGCAGTACTTC. The rearrangement joins TRBV14 to TRBJ2-7; 7 bases agree with TRBD2. Germline V gene sequence: CDR1 SGHDN, CDR2 FVKESK. V lost 4 bases to trimming and J lost 4 bases; unmatched junction nucleotides: 7. The CDR3 sequence is 14 residues long.

Regarding this clone: Within the sample, other DNA sequences also encode this same CDR3. The chain recombines TRBV27 with TRBJ2-7; D ambiguous. The V and J ends lost 2 bases and 3 bases respectively, with 8 bases between them. The germline V gene encodes CDR1 MNHEY and CDR2 SMNVEV (reference sequence). The CDR3 length is 13 residues. CDR3 region: CASSLGGGYEQYF. CDR3 in DNA: TGTGCCAGCAGTTTAGGTGGTGGCTACGAGCAGTACTTC.

J is TRBJ1-5 and V is TRBV19, with D unclear. V was cut by 7 bases and J by 7 bases, with 11 bases left in between. From germline, CDR1 is LNHDA and CDR2 SQIVND (reference sequence). This CDR3 comprises 12 residues. CDR3 in amino acids: CASTVGLQPQHF. CDR3 DNA sequence: TGTGCCAGTACGGTGGGCTTGCAGCCCCAGCATTTT.

This sequence joins TRBV27 and TRBJ1-4; D not resolved. The CDR3 contains 16 residues. Trimming took off 5 bases at V and 0 bases at J, with 13 bases between the two ends. Germline loops: CDR1 MNHEY, CDR2 SMNVEV (reference sequence). CDR3 loop: CASSPPPGATNEKLFF. CDR3 nucleotides: TGTGCCAGCAGTCCACCGCCGGGAGCAACTAATGAAAAACTGTTTTTT.

The count of this clone is one. The chain uses TRBV7-6 and TRBJ2-5; D may be TRBD2 (5 bases). Looked up from germline, CDR1 is SGHVS and CDR2 is FNYEAQ. The CDR3 runs to 15 residues. Trimming pared 1 base from V and 4 bases from J, leaving 13 bases between. The CDR3 nucleotides read TGTGCCAGCAGCTTAGACAGCGGCCCAGGAGAGACCCAGTACTTC. Translating gives CASSLDSGPGETQYF.

This chain joins TRBV5-6 and TRBJ2-7, with 7 bases fitting TRBD1. With 6 bases clipped from V and 4 bases from J, the junction kept 7 bases outside the gene matches. The CDR3 has 13 residues. Per the germline V gene, CDR1 is SGHDT and CDR2 is YYEEEE. The CDR3 bases are TGTGCCAGCACCGGGGACAGAGTGTACGAGCAGTACTTC. Translation gives CASTGDRVYEQYF.

This chain connects TRBV6-5 to TRBJ2-5, with 7 bases fitting TRBD2. Germline CDR1 reads MNHEY; CDR2 reads SVGAGI. V was clipped by 3 bases and J by 5 bases; unmatched bases: 6. The CDR3 totals 14 residues. CDR3 sequence (DNA): TGTGCCAGCAGTTATGCGGGAGTTGCGGAGACCCAGTACTTC. This translates into CASSYAGVAETQYF.

The chain combines TRBV20-1 with TRBJ2-1; D gene uncertain. The V gene's germline CDR1 is DFQATT and CDR2 SNEGSKA (reference sequence). The CDR3 contains 11 residues. V was trimmed by 5 bases and J by 6 bases, leaving 8 bases between them. CDR3 region: CSAVPSNEQFF. The CDR3 nucleotides read TGCAGTGCTGTTCCGAGCAATGAGCAGTTCTTC.

This chain links TRBV9 with TRBJ2-1, with 14 bases fitting TRBD2. CDR1 and CDR2 (germline): SGDLS, YYNGEE. After removal of 2 bases from V and 5 bases from J, the junction contained 6 bases not matched to a gene. There are 17 residues in the CDR3. The DNA of the CDR3 is TGTGCCAGCAGCGTTGGGACTAGCGGGAGTTTCGACAATGAGCAGTTCTTC. Translated, it gives CASSVGTSGSFDNEQFF.

The rearrangement uses TRBV5-1 and TRBJ2-7; D is unclear. The CDR3 loop spans 16 amino acids. Germline V CDR1 and CDR2: SGHRS, YFSETQ. V shed 1 base and J shed 0 bases, with 14 bases lying between them. CDR3 DNA: TGCGCCAGCAGCTTGTATGAGCTGTCGACCTCCTACGAGCAGTACTTC. This codes for CASSLYELSTSYEQYF.

The genes are TRBV7-8 and TRBJ2-7; possibly TRBD1 for D (7 bases). The V gene lost 1 base and the J gene lost 2 bases, with 12 bases spanning the gap. The CDR3 runs to 15 residues. Germline CDR1 reads SGHVS; CDR2 reads FQNEAQ. The CDR3 loop reads CASSLGGTATYEQYF. The CDR3 DNA is TGTGCCAGCAGCTTAGGCGGGACAGCGACCTACGAGCAGTACTTC.

V and J are TRBV19 and TRBJ2-7; 7 bases line up with TRBD2. Per germline, CDR1 LNHDA and CDR2 SQIVND (reference sequence). After removal of 2 bases from V and 4 bases from J, the junction contained 5 bases not matched to a gene. The length of the CDR3 is 14 residues. The CDR3 bases are TGTGCCAGTAGTATATCGGGACTACAATACGAGCAGTACTTC. Its protein is CASSISGLQYEQYF.

This chain links TRBV30 with TRBJ2-7; 9 bases line up with TRBD1. With 8 bases clipped from V and 4 bases from J, the junction kept 9 bases outside the gene matches. The germline V gene has CDR1 GTSNPN and CDR2 SVGIG (reference sequence). This CDR3 spans 13 amino acids. The CDR3 is CARSGTGRYEQYF. The CDR3 DNA reads as TGTGCCCGCTCCGGGACAGGGCGATACGAGCAGTACTTC.

This chain connects TRBV2 to TRBJ2-5, with D possibly being TRBD2 (5 bases). CDR1 and CDR2 from the germline V gene are SNHLY and FYNNEI. Deletions cut 6 bases from V and 7 bases from J, with 9 bases between. The CDR3 has 11 residues. CDR3 coding DNA: TGTGCCAGCAGCTTTCGGGGGACCCAGTACTTC. Translating it yields CASSFRGTQYF.

This clone was seen only once. The J gene is TRBJ2-3, the V gene TRBV29-1, with a tentative D call TRBD1 (6 bases). V was pared by 6 bases and J by 0 bases, with 13 bases between. CDR3 length: 14 residues. Looked up from germline, CDR1 is SQVTM and CDR2 is ANQGSEA. CDR3 in amino acids: CSVVGQLSTDTQYF. CDR3 nucleotide sequence: TGCAGCGTAGTAGGACAGCTTAGCACAGATACGCAGTATTTT.

This sequence joins TRBV5-1 and TRBJ2-7; TRBD2 matches 10 bases. Germline values: CDR1 SGHRS, CDR2 YFSETQ. This CDR3 spans 16 amino acids. V was clipped by 2 bases and J by 4 bases; unmatched bases: 9. This CDR3 is CASSFDFTSGNYEQYF. The CDR3 region has the DNA TGCGCCAGCAGCTTCGACTTTACTAGCGGGAATTACGAGCAGTACTTC.

This clone came up once. The chain has TRBV27 and TRBJ2-5, with D perhaps TRBD1 or TRBD2 (5 bases each). Per the germline V gene, CDR1 is MNHEY and CDR2 is SMNVEV (reference sequence). This CDR3 is 13 amino acids long. V lost 4 bases and J 5 bases, leaving 11 bases between the germline ends. The CDR3 DNA reads as TGTGCCAGCAGTTACTGGTGGGGGGAGACCCAGTACTTC. The encoded protein is CASSYWWGETQYF.

The rearrangement joins TRBV28 to TRBJ2-5; 10 nucleotides align to TRBD2. The CDR3 is 17 amino acids. Germline lookup yields CDR1 MDHEN and CDR2 SYDVKM. V gave up 5 bases and J gave up 2 bases; unmatched junction bases: 11. The CDR3 spells CASSKRGTSVLQETQYF. The CDR3, as DNA: TGTGCCAGCAGTAAACGAGGGACTAGCGTTTTACAAGAGACCCAGTACTTC.

This chain uses TRBV7-2 with TRBJ2-7; weak D call: TRBD2 (5 bases). The V end lost 4 bases, the J end lost 5 bases, and 12 bases lay between the germline ends. The CDR3 consists of 13 residues. Per the germline V gene, CDR1 is SGHTA and CDR2 is FQGNSA. CDR3 residues: CASSSLRGNEQYF. The DNA for the CDR3 is TGTGCCAGCAGCTCTCTCCGAGGGAACGAGCAGTACTTC.

This chain connects TRBV5-5 to TRBJ1-1; 10 nucleotides match TRBD1. The V and J ends lost 4 bases and 4 bases, in that order; junction bases with no gene match: 7. The V gene's germline CDR1 is SGHKS and CDR2 YYEKEE (reference sequence). This CDR3 spans 15 amino acids. The CDR3 DNA is TGTGCCAGCAGCAACCCGGGACAGGGGTTCACTGAAGCTTTCTTT. It specifies CASSNPGQGFTEAFF.

The CDR3 region has the DNA TGTGCCAGCAGTCTAGCTTTCGTTGTGAAGACCCAGTACTTC. Its protein product is CASSLAFVVKTQYF. The chain employs TRBV28 and TRBJ2-5; possible D gene TRBD2, 5 bases. This CDR3 region has 14 residues. In germline, CDR1 is MDHEN, CDR2 SYDVKM. V gave up 5 bases and J gave up 6 bases, with 16 bases separating them.

The chain uses TRBV6-1 and TRBJ2-3; 8 nucleotides align to TRBD2. Germline V lookup: CDR1 MNHNS, CDR2 SASEGT. The CDR3 covers 17 residues. The J segment lost 1 base and the V segment lost 1 base, leaving 7 bases of the junction unmatched. CDR3 DNA: TGTGCCAGCAGTGAAGAGAGGCGGGGGGAACGCACAGATACGCAGTATTTT. Translating gives CASSEERRGERTDTQYF.

V usage is TRBV27 and J usage is TRBJ1-5, with D maybe TRBD1 (6 bases). V lost 5 bases and J 3 bases, leaving 23 bases between the germline ends. This CDR3 spans 18 amino acids. Germline V lookup: CDR1 MNHEY, CDR2 SMNVEV (reference sequence). The CDR3 DNA sequence: TGTGCCAGCAGTCCCAGCGTTTGGTCTGGACAGATCAATCAGCCCCAGCATTTT. Protein: CASSPSVWSGQINQPQHF.

V and J are TRBV9 and TRBJ2-3; TRBD1 is a possible D gene (5 bases). The V gene's germline CDR1 is SGDLS and CDR2 YYNGEE. The CDR3 runs to 15 residues. The V end was cut by 2 bases, the J end by 5 bases, with 15 bases between. CDR3: CASSVIGAFEDTQYF. The CDR3, as DNA: TGTGCCAGCAGCGTTATAGGGGCTTTTGAAGATACGCAGTATTTT.

Here the CDR3 DNA reads TGCGCCAGCAGCCAAGACCCGGCATGGGGTGAGCAGTACTTC. Amino acids: CASSQDPAWGEQYF. The rearrangement links TRBV4-3 to TRBJ2-7; D is undetermined. CDR1 is LGHNA, CDR2 YSLEER, per germline. This CDR3 is built from 14 residues. Trimming stripped 0 bases from V and 7 bases from J, with 13 bases between.

V and J are TRBV27 and TRBJ2-1, with TRBD1 identical over 9 bases. CDR1 and CDR2 (germline): MNHEY, SMNVEV (reference sequence). Losses at the gene ends were 4 bases for V and 14 bases for J; bases not matched to a gene: 6. CDR3 size: 12 residues. The CDR3 region is CASSSTGGRKFF. The CDR3 DNA sequence: TGTGCCAGCAGTTCCACAGGGGGCAGAAAGTTCTTC.

This clone was observed a single time. The chain couples TRBV5-5 to TRBJ1-2; D perhaps matches TRBD1 (5 bases). Trimming removed 4 bases at V and 7 bases at J, with 14 bases between. Germline lookup yields CDR1 SGHKS and CDR2 YYEKEE (reference sequence). The CDR3 length is 13 residues. This CDR3 is CASSPEGRVGYTF. The DNA of the CDR3 is TGTGCCAGCAGCCCGGAGGGGCGGGTTGGCTACACCTTC.

The gene calls are TRBV19 and TRBJ2-1, with 7 bases that match TRBD1. CDR3 size: 14 residues. V lost 5 bases and J lost 8; bases outside the gene matches: 9. Germline loops: CDR1 LNHDA, CDR2 SQIVND (reference sequence). CDR3 coding DNA: TGTGCCAGTAGTGTCTATCTAGGGGGCGATGAGCAGTTCTTC. It encodes CASSVYLGGDEQFF.